This record looks at one TCR beta chain sequence and its context. The protocol was immunoSEQ multiplex PCR, while the TCRdb copy is restricted to in-frame clones and leaves out a portion. The sample contains some 300,000 clones, approximately 89% of which appear only once. Participants' reported clinical history set cohort assignment. This specimen belongs to a study of blood T cell repertoires in COVID-19. Study-level background: Sites in the United States, Italy and Spain provided acute and convalescent COVID-19 samples.

The CDR3 has 14 amino acids. Germline lookup yields CDR1 LNHDA and CDR2 SQIVND (reference sequence). V lost 4 bases, J lost 2 bases, and 2 bases stayed unmatched. The TCR originated in a woman in her fifties or sixties who had been exposed to COVID-19. Input material: PBMCs or T cells enriched from blood (not recorded which). The chain is built from TRBV19 and TRBJ2-7; TRBD1 matches 10 bases. The CDR3 reads CASSTGQGAYEQYF. The CDR3 nucleotides read TGTGCCAGTAGTACAGGACAGGGGGCCTACGAGCAGTACTTC.